This TCR beta chain was captured by sequencing in a study of blood T cell repertoires in COVID-19. For the study at large: Specimens from acute and convalescent COVID-19 originated in the United States, Italy and Spain. Sample material is recorded as cDNA or gDNA derived from T cells, B-cell-depleted T cells, or PBMCs.

This clone occurred a few times. Sequencing used immunoSEQ multiplex PCR; TCRdb keeps in-frame clones, though not all of them. The sample contains roughly 110,000 clones, around 75% of which appear only once. Trimming stripped 0 bases from V and 0 bases from J, with 15 bases between. The CDR3 loop spans 19 amino acids. Per the germline V gene, CDR1 is LGHNA and CDR2 is YNFKEQ. J is TRBJ1-6 and V is TRBV4-2; D is uncertain. This TCR came from a human donor with acute or convalescent COVID-19. The donor label of this sample is uncertain. The sample consisted of peripheral blood. The CDR3 bases are TGTGCCAGCAGCCAAGATCTGGAGACGAGGAGCTCCTATAATTCACCCCTCCACTTT. This codes for CASSQDLETRSSYNSPLHF.